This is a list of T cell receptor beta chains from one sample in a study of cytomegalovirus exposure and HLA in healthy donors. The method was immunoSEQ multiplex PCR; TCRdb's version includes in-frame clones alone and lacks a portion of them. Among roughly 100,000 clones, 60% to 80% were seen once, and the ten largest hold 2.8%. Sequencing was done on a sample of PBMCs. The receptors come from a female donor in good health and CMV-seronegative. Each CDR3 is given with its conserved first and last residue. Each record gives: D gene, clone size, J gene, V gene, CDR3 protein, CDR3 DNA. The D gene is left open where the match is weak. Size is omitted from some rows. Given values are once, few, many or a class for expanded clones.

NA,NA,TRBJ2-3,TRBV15,CATSRERGGTDTQYF,TGTGCCACCAGCAGAGAGCGCGGGGGCACAGATACGCAGTATTTT
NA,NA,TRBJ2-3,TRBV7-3,CASSPGGRSTDTQYF,TGTGCCAGTTCACCCGGGGGGCGGTCCACAGATACGCAGTATTTT
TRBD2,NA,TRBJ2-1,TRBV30,CAWRRRGQGLVNYNEQFF,TGTGCCTGGAGGCGTCGGGGGCAGGGACTAGTGAACTACAATGAGCAGTTCTTC
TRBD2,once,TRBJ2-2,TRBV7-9,CASSLLTSSNTGELFF,TGTGCCAGCAGCCTCCTGACTAGCAGTAACACCGGGGAGCTGTTTTTT
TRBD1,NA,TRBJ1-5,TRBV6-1,CASASRTGVQPQHF,TGTGCCAGCGCCTCGAGGACAGGGGTTCAGCCCCAGCATTTT
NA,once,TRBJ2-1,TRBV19,CASSIVWDFIYNEQFF,TGTGCCAGTAGTATAGTTTGGGACTTCATATACAATGAGCAGTTCTTC
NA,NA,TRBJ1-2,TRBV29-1,CSVERGEGVGGYTF,TGCAGCGTTGAGAGGGGGGAGGGGGTGGGTGGCTACACCTTC
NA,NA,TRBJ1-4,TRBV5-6,CASSLRARINEKLFF,TGTGCCAGCAGCTTGAGAGCCAGGATTAATGAAAAACTGTTTTTT
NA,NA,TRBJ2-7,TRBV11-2,CASSLGLGGTNYEQYF,TGTGCCAGCAGCTTAGGTCTCGGCGGAACCAACTACGAGCAGTACTTC
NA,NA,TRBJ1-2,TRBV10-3,CAISEEQGYGYTF,TGTGCCATCAGTGAGGAACAGGGTTATGGCTACACCTTC
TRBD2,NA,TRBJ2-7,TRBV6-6,CASSSWTSGSYEQYF,TGTGCCAGCAGTTCCTGGACTAGCGGGTCCTACGAGCAGTACTTC
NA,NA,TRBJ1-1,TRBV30,CAWTGDPSGTMNTEAFF,TGTGCCTGGACGGGAGACCCGAGCGGGACGATGAACACTGAAGCTTTCTTT
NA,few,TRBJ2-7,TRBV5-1,CASRPEGVTYEQYF,TGCGCCAGCAGACCTGAGGGGGTGACCTACGAGCAGTACTTC
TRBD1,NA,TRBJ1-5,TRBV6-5,CASSRQGENQPQHF,TGTGCCAGCAGCCGACAGGGGGAAAATCAGCCCCAGCATTTT
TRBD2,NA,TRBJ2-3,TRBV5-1,CASGGLAGTTDTQYF,TGCGCCAGCGGCGGACTAGCGGGTACCACAGATACGCAGTATTTT
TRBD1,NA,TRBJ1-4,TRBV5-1,CASSVQGPGEKLFF,TGCGCCAGCAGCGTACAGGGGCCTGGTGAAAAACTGTTTTTT
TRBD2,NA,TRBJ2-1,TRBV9,CASSVQRENNEQFF,TGTGCCAGCAGCGTCCAGCGGGAGAACAATGAGCAGTTCTTC
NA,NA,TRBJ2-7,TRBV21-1,CASLTGSAYEQYF,TGTGCCAGCCTAACAGGGAGCGCCTACGAGCAGTACTTC
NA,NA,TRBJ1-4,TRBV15,CATSRVHRETEKLFF,TGTGCCACCAGCAGAGTACACAGGGAGACTGAAAAACTGTTTTTT
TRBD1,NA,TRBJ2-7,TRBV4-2,CASSQVRQGAGEQYF,TGTGCCAGCAGCCAAGTAAGGCAGGGGGCTGGGGAGCAGTACTTC
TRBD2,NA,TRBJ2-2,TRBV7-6,CASSLRELAGTNTGELFF,TGTGCCAGCAGCTTAAGGGAGTTAGCGGGGACGAACACCGGGGAGCTGTTTTTT
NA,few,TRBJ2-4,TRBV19,CASSNREIAKNIQYF,TGTGCCAGTAGTAACAGGGAAATAGCCAAAAACATTCAGTACTTC
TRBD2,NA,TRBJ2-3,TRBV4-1,CATRRGLAGPGNTQYF,TGCGCCACCCGACGGGGGTTAGCGGGACCGGGGAATACGCAGTATTTT
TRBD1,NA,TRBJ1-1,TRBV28,CASSQFRASTGLNTEAFF,TGTGCCAGCAGTCAGTTTCGGGCGTCGACAGGGTTGAACACTGAAGCTTTCTTT
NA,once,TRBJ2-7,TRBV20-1,CSASMESQYF,TGCAGTGCTAGTATGGAGTCCCAGTACTTC
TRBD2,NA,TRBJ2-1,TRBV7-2,CASSLNGGSLAYNEQFF,TGTGCCAGCAGCTTAAATGGCGGGAGCCTTGCCTACAATGAGCAGTTCTTC
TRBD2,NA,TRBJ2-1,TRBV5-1,CASSLVGGRGEQFF,TGCGCCAGCAGCTTGGTCGGCGGGAGAGGTGAGCAGTTCTTC
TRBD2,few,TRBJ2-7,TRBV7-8,CASSLGLAGEGYEQYF,TGTGCCAGCAGCTTAGGATTAGCGGGAGAGGGGTACGAGCAGTACTTC
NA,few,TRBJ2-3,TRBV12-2,CASRLGRLAGGPRTQYF,TGTGCAAGTCGCTTGGGTAGACTAGCGGGAGGGCCACGGACGCAGTATTTT
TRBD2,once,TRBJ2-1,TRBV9,CASSGWGGTSGRIGSGNEQFF,TGTGCCAGCAGCGGGTGGGGGGGGACTAGCGGGAGAATCGGTTCGGGAAATGAGCAGTTCTTC
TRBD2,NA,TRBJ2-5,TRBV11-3,CASSLMGLAGVETQYF,TGTGCCAGCAGCTTAATGGGACTAGCGGGAGTAGAGACCCAGTACTTC
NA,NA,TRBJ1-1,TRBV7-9,CASSLGPTEAFF,TGTGCCAGCAGCCTAGGGCCCACTGAAGCTTTCTTT